Each of the 18 T cell receptor beta chains below was sequenced from the same sample in a study of T cells in localized non-small cell lung cancer (dated by TCRdb to 2018 to 2020). The library came from the immunoSEQ multiplex PCR assay. In TCRdb, the immuneACCESS table is reduced to in-frame sequences with V and J assigned. These tables do not hold every clone; where another copy was compared, an unresolved V gene accounts for under half, and the others remain unexplained. The sample table holds 2,100 or so clones, of which around 26% were seen once. The ten largest clones take up 15% to 17% of the sample. Here the sequenced sample was normal lung tissue next to the tumor, taken before any cancer treatment. These receptors all stem from a woman aged 35-70 years with stage I lung adenocarcinoma.

This clone is deemed large. V usage is TRBV6-8 and J usage is TRBJ2-1; 7 bases align to TRBD1. V gave up 4 bases and J gave up 1 base; unmatched junction bases: 1. The CDR3 is 14 residues long. Germline CDR1 and CDR2: MNHGY and SAAAGT. CDR3 nucleotides: TGTGCCAGCAGTTCAGGGGGATCCTACAATGAGCAGTTCTTC. This encodes CASSSGGSYNEQFF.

This sequence joins TRBV14 and TRBJ2-1; unclear D gene. Germline V lookup: CDR1 SGHDN, CDR2 FVKESK. V was pared by 0 bases and J by 6 bases, with 6 bases between. There are 13 residues in the CDR3. The CDR3 DNA reads TGTGCCAGCAGCCAAGATCGGTTCAATGAGCAGTTCTTC. Translating it yields CASSQDRFNEQFF. Full variable domain (missing parts from reference TRBV14 and TRBJ2-1): EAGVTQFPSHSVIEKGQTVTLRCDPISGHDNLYWYRRVMGKEIKFLLHFVKESKQDESGMPNNRFLAERTGGTYSTLKVQPAELEDSGVYFCASSQDRFNEQFFGPGTRLTVL.

The J gene is TRBJ2-7, the V gene TRBV28; 8 nucleotides line up with TRBD1. The trim removed 8 bases at V and 2 bases at J, leaving 5 bases unmatched. The germline V gene has CDR1 MDHEN and CDR2 SYDVKM. The CDR3 covers 13 residues. CDR3 protein: CASRRQGTYEQYF. The CDR3 DNA reads TGTGCCAGCCGCAGACAGGGGACCTACGAGCAGTACTTC.

The chain has TRBV9 and TRBJ1-2, with D tentatively TRBD1 (5 bases). The CDR3 loop spans 14 amino acids. Trimming took 0 bases from V and 7 from J, leaving 13 bases between them. From germline, CDR1 is SGDLS and CDR2 YYNGEE. The DNA for the CDR3 is TGTGCCAGCAGCGTAGTTACAGGTTCATCTGGCTACACCTTC. It encodes CASSVVTGSSGYTF.

As regards this clone: The junction differs from germline at one of its ends, possibly a read error. The genes are TRBV6-8 and TRBJ1-5; 8 positions match TRBD1. Germline CDR1 reads MNHGY; CDR2 reads SAAAGT. This CDR3 spans 14 amino acids. CDR3 protein: CAISGGQVDQPQHF. The CDR3 coding sequence is TGTGCCATCAGTGGGGGACAGGTGGATCAGCCCCAGCATTTT.

This clone has ten or more counts. This chain links TRBV5-8 with TRBJ2-5, with a possible D match to TRBD1 (5 bases). The CDR3 loop spans 13 amino acids. V was shortened by 3 bases and J by 12 bases, with 18 bases between the two germline ends. Germline V gene lookup returns CDR1 SGHTS and CDR2 YDEGEE. This chain's CDR3 is CASSSDRQWGEYF. In DNA, the CDR3 is TGTGCCAGCAGCTCGGACCGACAATGGGGCGAGTACTTC. Complete variable domain (other parts from reference TRBV5-8 and TRBJ2-5): EAGVTQSPTHLIKTRGQQATLRCSPISGHTSVYWYQQALGLGLQFLLWYDEGEERNRGNFPPRFSGRQFPNYSSELNVNALELEDSALYLCASSSDRQWGEYFGPGTRLLVL.

The rearrangement links TRBV18 to TRBJ1-6, with a possible D match to TRBD1 (5 bases). Trimming removed 4 bases at V and 6 bases at J, with 13 bases between. This CDR3 contains 15 residues. CDR1 is KGHSH and CDR2 is LQKENI in the germline V gene. CDR3 coding DNA: TGTGCCAGCTCACTCTCCGGGGCCATTAATTCACCCCTCCACTTT. This translates into CASSLSGAINSPLHF.

This clone was observed a handful of times. The J gene is TRBJ2-7, the V gene TRBV11-3, with 13 bases aligning to TRBD2. The CDR3 covers 15 residues. Germline lookup yields CDR1 SGHNT and CDR2 YENEEA. J was trimmed by 7 bases and V by 5 bases; bases with no gene match: 8. CDR3 in DNA: TGTGCCAGCAGCCGACGGACTAGCGGGGGTCAAGAGCAGTACTTC. Translated, it gives CASSRRTSGGQEQYF.

This rearrangement joins TRBV28 to TRBJ1-2, with unresolved D. V was shortened by 3 bases and J by 5 bases, with 22 bases between the two germline ends. The germline gives CDR1 MDHEN, CDR2 SYDVKM. The CDR3 totals 17 residues. The DNA for the CDR3 is TGTGCCAGCAGTTTCGGGTTTAACGGTCGGCTGCCTTATGGCTACACCTTC. It codes for CASSFGFNGRLPYGYTF.

By sample fraction, this clone is medium-sized. This chain connects TRBV12-5 to TRBJ1-5; D unclear. The length of the CDR3 is 13 residues. CDR1 and CDR2 from the germline V gene are LGHNT and FRNRAP. The CDR3 region is CASTPGIGQPQHF. The CDR3, as DNA: TGTGCCAGCACCCCCGGCATTGGGCAGCCCCAGCATTTT.

The table lists this clone with a few counts. The V and J genes are TRBV30 and TRBJ1-1; D remains unclear. The CDR3 extends over 14 amino acids. Germline-derived CDR1 and CDR2 are GTSNPN and SVGIG (reference sequence). Trimming cost V 2 bases and J 0 bases, with 10 bases left between them. For the CDR3, the DNA is TGTGCCTGGAGTACCTTTCGGATGAACACTGAAGCTTTCTTT. Its protein product is CAWSTFRMNTEAFF. Supplemented by reference TRBV30 and TRBJ1-1, the full variable domain reads SQTIHQWPATLVQPVGSPLSLECTVEGTSNPNLYWYRQAAGRGLQLLFYSVGIGQISSEVPQNLSASRPQDRQFILSSKKLLLSDSGFYLCAWSTFRMNTEAFFGQGTRLTVV.

Sample share makes this clone medium-sized. The chain employs TRBV9 and TRBJ2-7; perhaps TRBD1 as D (6 bases). This CDR3 region has 16 residues. From germline, CDR1 is SGDLS and CDR2 YYNGEE. Between the trimmed V and J ends, which lost 2 bases and 0 bases, there was a span of 15 bases. This chain's CDR3 is CASSVTFGQSSYEQYF. CDR3 nucleotide sequence: TGTGCCAGCAGCGTCACTTTCGGACAGTCCTCCTACGAGCAGTACTTC.

This clone was counted a few times. The rearrangement links TRBV11-3 to TRBJ1-1; TRBD1 agrees at 8 bases. The V segment lost 6 bases and the J segment 4 bases; nucleotides outside the gene matches: 10. Germline V CDR1 and CDR2: SGHNT, YENEEA. This CDR3 has 15 amino acids. In DNA form, the CDR3 reads TGTGCCAGCAGTTTGGAAGGACAGGGATTCACTGAAGCTTTCTTT. Translating it yields CASSLEGQGFTEAFF.

This CDR3 is CASSPPSGGYIQYF. The CDR3 DNA sequence: TGTGCCAGCTCACCCCCTAGCGGGGGATACATTCAGTACTTC. The V and J genes are TRBV18 and TRBJ2-4; TRBD2 agrees at 10 bases. The CDR3 is made up of 14 amino acids. Trimming at V came to 3 bases and at J to 8 bases, leaving 4 bases not matched to a gene. Germline V gene sequence: CDR1 KGHSH, CDR2 LQKENI.

This chain links TRBV6-8 with TRBJ1-4; maybe TRBD1 (6 bases). Germline loops: CDR1 MNHGY, CDR2 SAAAGT. This CDR3 contains 12 residues. V lost 5 bases, J lost 8 bases, and 9 bases lay in between. The CDR3 nucleotides read TGTGCCAGCAGTCCAGGGGACGAAAAACTGTTTTTT. Translation gives CASSPGDEKLFF.

The genes are TRBV9 and TRBJ1-2; the match to TRBD1 covers 9 bases. There are 15 residues in the CDR3. J gave up 2 bases and V 6 bases, and 8 bases lay outside the gene matches. Germline CDR1 reads SGDLS; CDR2 reads YYNGEE. The CDR3 loop reads CASTEGQGGNYGYTF. The CDR3 DNA follows: TGTGCCAGCACCGAGGGACAGGGAGGGAACTATGGCTACACCTTC.

This clone was counted a few times. The chain combines TRBV6-8 with TRBJ1-5; 9 positions agree with TRBD1. V shed 5 bases, J shed 5 bases, and the junction held 4 bases outside the gene matches. Germline V gene data show CDR1 as MNHGY and CDR2 as SAAAGT. This CDR3 is built from 14 residues. The CDR3 coding sequence is TGTGCCAGCAGTCCGGACAGGGGTTATCAGCCCCAGCATTTT. Encoded protein: CASSPDRGYQPQHF.

By proportion, this clone is medium-sized. This chain joins TRBV4-1 and TRBJ1-3; unclear D gene. Trimming left V 0 bases short and J 0 bases short, with 9 bases between. Germline CDR1 and CDR2: MGHRA and YSYEKL. CDR3 size: 16 residues. CDR3 nucleotides: TGCGCCAGCAGCCAAGATGATATGAGCTCTGGAAACACCATATATTTT. Residues: CASSQDDMSSGNTIYF.